The TCR beta chain described here comes from a study of cytomegalovirus exposure and HLA in healthy donors. Trimming removed 5 bases from V and 0 bases from J; junction bases left unmatched: 5. Looked up from germline, CDR1 is MNHEY and CDR2 is SMNVEV (reference sequence). CDR3 length equals 16 residues. 13 Jbeta primers and 60 Vbeta primers were used for the PCR. Repertoires were generated with immunoSEQ multiplex PCR, while TCRdb's copy carries only in-frame clones and drops some. This table holds 70,000 to 100,000 clones, 69% found once. Study-wide points: The study flagged some 170 TCR beta chains as cytomegalovirus-associated. Three chains tied to CMV proved CMV antigen-specific in vitro.

As to this clone: Its cognate antigen is unknown.

Sequenced: PBMCs. The V call is TRBV27, the J call TRBJ2-1, with 9 bases identical to TRBD2. The sequence derives from a man aged 45-65 years in good health and CMV-seronegative. CDR3 nucleotide sequence: TGTGCCAGCAGTGTCCTAGCGGGGAGCTCCTACAATGAGCAGTTCTTC. It codes for CASSVLAGSSYNEQFF.